The T cell receptor beta chain described here comes from a study of blood T cell repertoires in COVID-19. Study-level background: In each case, the material was cDNA or gDNA derived from T cells, B-cell-depleted T cells, or PBMCs.

Data came from immunoSEQ multiplex PCR; TCRdb stores just in-frame clones and leaves some out. The sample includes 200,000 or so clones, about 88% of them seen just once. CDR3 length: 18 amino acids. Deletions cut 0 bases from V and 3 bases from J, with 21 bases between. CDR1 is LGHNT and CDR2 is FRNRAP in the germline V gene. Sequenced material: peripheral blood. The chain has TRBV12-5 and TRBJ2-7; D is perhaps TRBD2 (6 bases). The TCR sequence derives from a woman aged 40 to 50 who had recovered from COVID-19. The chain's CDR3 is CASGLVRGISGKNYEQYF. The CDR3 DNA reads TGTGCTAGTGGTTTGGTACGGGGGATTAGCGGAAAAAACTACGAGCAGTACTTC.